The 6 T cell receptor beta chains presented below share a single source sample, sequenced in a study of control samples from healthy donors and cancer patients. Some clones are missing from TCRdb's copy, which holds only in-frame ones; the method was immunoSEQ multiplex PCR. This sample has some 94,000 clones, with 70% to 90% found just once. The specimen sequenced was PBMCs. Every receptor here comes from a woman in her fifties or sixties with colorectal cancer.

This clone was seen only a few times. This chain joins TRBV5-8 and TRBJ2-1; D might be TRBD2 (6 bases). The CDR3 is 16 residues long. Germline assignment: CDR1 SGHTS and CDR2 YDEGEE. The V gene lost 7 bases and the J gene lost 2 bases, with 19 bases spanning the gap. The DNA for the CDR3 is TGTGCCAGCCCCTGGGGCGGGGTTAGCCCCTACAATGAGCAGTTCTTC. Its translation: CASPWGGVSPYNEQFF.

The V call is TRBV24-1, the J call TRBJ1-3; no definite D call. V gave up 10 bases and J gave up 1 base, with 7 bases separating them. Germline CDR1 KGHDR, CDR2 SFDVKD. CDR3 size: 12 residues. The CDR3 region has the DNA TGTGCCACTGAAGGATCTGGAAACACCATATATTTT. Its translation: CATEGSGNTIYF.

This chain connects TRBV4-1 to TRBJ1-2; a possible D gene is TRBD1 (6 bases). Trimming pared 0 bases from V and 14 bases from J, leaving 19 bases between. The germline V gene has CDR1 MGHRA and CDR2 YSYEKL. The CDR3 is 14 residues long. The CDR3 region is CASSQEAQERGRTF. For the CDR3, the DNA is TGCGCCAGCAGCCAAGAGGCCCAAGAGAGGGGGAGGACCTTC.

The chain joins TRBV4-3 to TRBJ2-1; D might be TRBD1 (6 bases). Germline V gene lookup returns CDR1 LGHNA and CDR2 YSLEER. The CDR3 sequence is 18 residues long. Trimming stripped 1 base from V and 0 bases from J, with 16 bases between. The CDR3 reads CASSQVQQGVPSYNEQFF. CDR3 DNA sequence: TGCGCCAGCAGCCAAGTCCAACAGGGAGTGCCCTCCTACAATGAGCAGTTCTTC.

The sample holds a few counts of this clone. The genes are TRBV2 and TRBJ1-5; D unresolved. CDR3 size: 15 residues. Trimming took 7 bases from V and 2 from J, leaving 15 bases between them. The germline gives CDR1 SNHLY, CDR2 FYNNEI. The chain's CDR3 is CASTGRRLGNQPQHF. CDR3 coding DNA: TGTGCCAGCACTGGTAGGCGGCTCGGCAATCAGCCCCAGCATTTT.

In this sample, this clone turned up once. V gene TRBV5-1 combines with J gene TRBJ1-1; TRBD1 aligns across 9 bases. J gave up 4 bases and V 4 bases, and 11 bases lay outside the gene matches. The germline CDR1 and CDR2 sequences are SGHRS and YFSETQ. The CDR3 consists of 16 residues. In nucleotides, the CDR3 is TGCGCCAGCAGCCTCGGGACAGGGTGGGATAGCACTGAAGCTTTCTTT. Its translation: CASSLGTGWDSTEAFF.